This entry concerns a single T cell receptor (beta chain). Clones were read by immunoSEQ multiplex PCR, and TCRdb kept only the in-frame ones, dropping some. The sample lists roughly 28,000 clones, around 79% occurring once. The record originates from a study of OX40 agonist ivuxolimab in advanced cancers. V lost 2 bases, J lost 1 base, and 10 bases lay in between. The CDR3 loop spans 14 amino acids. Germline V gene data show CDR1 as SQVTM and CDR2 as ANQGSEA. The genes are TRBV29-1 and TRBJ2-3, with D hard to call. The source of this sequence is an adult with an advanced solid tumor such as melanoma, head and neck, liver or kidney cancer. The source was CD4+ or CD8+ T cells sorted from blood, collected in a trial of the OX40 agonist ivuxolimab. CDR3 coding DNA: TGCAGCGTTGAAACTGGGCAGGGCACAGATACGCAGTATTTT. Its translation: CSVETGQGTDTQYF.